This T cell receptor (beta chain) was identified in a study of monozygotic twins with cystic fibrosis. The study's findings and limits: No link emerged between shared CDR3 counts and age, concordance or severity. Monozygotic CF twin pairs shared significantly more nucleotide-identical clonotypes than unrelated CF individuals did.

Generated by immunoSEQ multiplex PCR, the TCRdb table keeps only in-frame clones and is missing some. The sample comprises about 36,000 clones, approximately 87% of which are singletons, and around 1.7% rests with the top ten. For this clone: The antigen is undetermined.

The V gene's germline CDR1 is LNHDA and CDR2 SQIVND (reference sequence). After removal of 5 bases from V and 7 bases from J, the junction contained 11 bases not matched to a gene. This CDR3 spans 16 amino acids. The clonotype originates from a girl aged 2 to 10 with cystic fibrosis. The genes are TRBV19 and TRBJ1-4, with 9 bases identical to TRBD1. The source material was blood. CDR3 DNA sequence: TGTGCCAGTAGTCCTGGACAGGGGCTGGGGCGTGAAAAACTGTTTTTT. Translation gives CASSPGQGLGREKLFF.